The rows below give T cell receptor beta chains drawn from one sample of a study of long-term antiretroviral therapy in people with HIV. Measured with immunoSEQ multiplex PCR; TCRdb has only the in-frame clones, and not every one. The data show over 30,000 clones, more than 60% seen once. The source material was unsorted PBMCs, sampled 3.1 years after starting antiretroviral therapy. The receptors shown here come from a woman in her 50s with HIV. CDR3s include the opening cysteine and the closing phenylalanine or tryptophan. Fields, in order: clone size, CDR3 length, D gene, J gene, V gene, CDR3 protein, CDR3 DNA. A D gene is named only where the DNA matches it firmly. Only part of the rows carry a size: once, few, many, or a class if the clone is expanded.

>.|15|.|TRBJ2-7|TRBV11-2
CASSLGDMKSYEQYF
TGTGCCAGCAGCTTAGGTGACATGAAATCCTACGAGCAGTACTTC
>.|15|TRBD1|TRBJ2-3|TRBV5-5
CASSPGQGGTDTQYF
TGTGCCAGCAGCCCAGGACAGGGAGGCACAGATACGCAGTATTTT
>.|17|TRBD2|TRBJ2-1|TRBV5-1
CASSLLAGDRSYNEQFF
TGCGCCAGCAGCTTACTAGCGGGGGATAGGTCCTACAATGAGCAGTTCTTC
>.|15|TRBD1|TRBJ1-2|TRBV7-2
CASSLEWGQGPGYTF
TGTGCCAGCAGCTTAGAATGGGGACAGGGGCCTGGCTACACCTTC
>.|17|.|TRBJ2-1|TRBV5-1
CATALWNRTSFCDEQFF
TGCGCCACCGCACTATGGAACCGGACTTCGTTCTGCGATGAGCAGTTCTTC
>.|13|.|TRBJ2-5|TRBV27
CASSLRGEETQYF
TGTGCCAGCAGTTTACGCGGGGAAGAGACCCAGTACTTC
>few|15|.|TRBJ2-3|TRBV5-1
CASSLGRGAPDTQYF
TGCGCCAGCAGCTTGGGACGGGGGGCCCCAGATACGCAGTATTTT
>.|13|TRBD1|TRBJ1-2|TRBV15
CATSRTGDAGYTF
TGTGCCACCAGCAGAACAGGGGACGCTGGCTACACCTTC
>.|13|.|TRBJ2-5|TRBV7-9
CASSLVGQETQYF
TGTGCCAGCAGCTTAGTAGGCCAAGAGACCCAGTACTTC
>.|15|TRBD1|TRBJ2-1|TRBV15
CATSRPGTAYNEQFF
TGTGCCACCAGCAGACCCGGGACAGCTTACAATGAGCAGTTCTTC
>.|14|.|TRBJ1-2|TRBV5-1
CASSLYQDNYGYTF
TGCGCCAGCAGCTTGTACCAGGATAACTATGGCTACACCTTC
>few|14|.|TRBJ1-2|TRBV7-9
CASSPNGGVYGYTF
TGTGCCAGCAGCCCGAACGGGGGCGTCTATGGCTACACCTTC
>.|16|TRBD2|TRBJ2-5|TRBV5-1
CASSFGLAGGVETQYF
TGCGCCAGCAGCTTCGGACTAGCGGGGGGGGTGGAGACCCAGTACTTC
>few|15|TRBD1|TRBJ1-2|TRBV7-2
CASSPRTGVPYGYTF
TGTGCCAGCAGCCCCCGGACAGGGGTCCCCTATGGCTACACCTTC
>.|13|.|TRBJ1-5|TRBV18
CASSQGGSQPQHF
TGTGCCAGCTCCCAGGGAGGGAGTCAGCCCCAGCATTTT
>.|17|TRBD2|TRBJ2-1|TRBV10-3
CAISGGKLAGVYNEQFF
TGTGCCATCAGTGGAGGAAAACTAGCGGGGGTATACAATGAGCAGTTCTTC
>once|16|TRBD1|TRBJ2-2|TRBV5-6
CASSLPRAGGTGELFF
TGTGCCAGCAGCTTACCCCGGGCAGGGGGCACCGGGGAGCTGTTTTTT
>.|14|TRBD1|TRBJ1-1|TRBV2
CASRPGTGYTEAFF
TGTGCCAGCAGACCCGGGACAGGGTACACTGAAGCTTTCTTT
>.|14|.|TRBJ2-2|TRBV30
CAWSVLSGVMELFF
TGTGCCTGGAGTGTACTTTCGGGGGTCATGGAGCTGTTTTTT
>.|15|TRBD1|TRBJ1-6|TRBV19
CASSMWTGVNSPLHF
TGTGCCAGTAGTATGTGGACAGGAGTTAATTCACCCCTCCACTTT
>.|14|.|TRBJ2-3|TRBV5-1
CASSVGRSTDTQYF
TGCGCCAGCAGCGTAGGACGGAGCACAGATACGCAGTATTTT
>.|13|.|TRBJ2-7|TRBV7-9
CASSPRQGYEQYF
TGTGCCAGCAGCCCAAGGCAAGGGTACGAGCAGTACTTC
>.|12|.|TRBJ2-5|TRBV18
CASSQAQETQYF
TGTGCCAGCTCACAGGCTCAAGAGACCCAGTACTTC